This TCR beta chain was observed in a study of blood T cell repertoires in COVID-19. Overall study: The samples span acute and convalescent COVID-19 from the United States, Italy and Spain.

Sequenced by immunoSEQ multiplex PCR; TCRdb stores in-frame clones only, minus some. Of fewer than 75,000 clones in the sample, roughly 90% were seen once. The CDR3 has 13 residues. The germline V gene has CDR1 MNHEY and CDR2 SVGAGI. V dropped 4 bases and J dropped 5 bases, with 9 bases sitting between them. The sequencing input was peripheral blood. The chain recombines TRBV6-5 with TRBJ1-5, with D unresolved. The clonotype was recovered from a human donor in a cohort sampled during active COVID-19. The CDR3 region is CASSSSGHQPQHF. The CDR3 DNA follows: TGTGCCAGCAGTTCGAGCGGCCATCAGCCCCAGCATTTT.